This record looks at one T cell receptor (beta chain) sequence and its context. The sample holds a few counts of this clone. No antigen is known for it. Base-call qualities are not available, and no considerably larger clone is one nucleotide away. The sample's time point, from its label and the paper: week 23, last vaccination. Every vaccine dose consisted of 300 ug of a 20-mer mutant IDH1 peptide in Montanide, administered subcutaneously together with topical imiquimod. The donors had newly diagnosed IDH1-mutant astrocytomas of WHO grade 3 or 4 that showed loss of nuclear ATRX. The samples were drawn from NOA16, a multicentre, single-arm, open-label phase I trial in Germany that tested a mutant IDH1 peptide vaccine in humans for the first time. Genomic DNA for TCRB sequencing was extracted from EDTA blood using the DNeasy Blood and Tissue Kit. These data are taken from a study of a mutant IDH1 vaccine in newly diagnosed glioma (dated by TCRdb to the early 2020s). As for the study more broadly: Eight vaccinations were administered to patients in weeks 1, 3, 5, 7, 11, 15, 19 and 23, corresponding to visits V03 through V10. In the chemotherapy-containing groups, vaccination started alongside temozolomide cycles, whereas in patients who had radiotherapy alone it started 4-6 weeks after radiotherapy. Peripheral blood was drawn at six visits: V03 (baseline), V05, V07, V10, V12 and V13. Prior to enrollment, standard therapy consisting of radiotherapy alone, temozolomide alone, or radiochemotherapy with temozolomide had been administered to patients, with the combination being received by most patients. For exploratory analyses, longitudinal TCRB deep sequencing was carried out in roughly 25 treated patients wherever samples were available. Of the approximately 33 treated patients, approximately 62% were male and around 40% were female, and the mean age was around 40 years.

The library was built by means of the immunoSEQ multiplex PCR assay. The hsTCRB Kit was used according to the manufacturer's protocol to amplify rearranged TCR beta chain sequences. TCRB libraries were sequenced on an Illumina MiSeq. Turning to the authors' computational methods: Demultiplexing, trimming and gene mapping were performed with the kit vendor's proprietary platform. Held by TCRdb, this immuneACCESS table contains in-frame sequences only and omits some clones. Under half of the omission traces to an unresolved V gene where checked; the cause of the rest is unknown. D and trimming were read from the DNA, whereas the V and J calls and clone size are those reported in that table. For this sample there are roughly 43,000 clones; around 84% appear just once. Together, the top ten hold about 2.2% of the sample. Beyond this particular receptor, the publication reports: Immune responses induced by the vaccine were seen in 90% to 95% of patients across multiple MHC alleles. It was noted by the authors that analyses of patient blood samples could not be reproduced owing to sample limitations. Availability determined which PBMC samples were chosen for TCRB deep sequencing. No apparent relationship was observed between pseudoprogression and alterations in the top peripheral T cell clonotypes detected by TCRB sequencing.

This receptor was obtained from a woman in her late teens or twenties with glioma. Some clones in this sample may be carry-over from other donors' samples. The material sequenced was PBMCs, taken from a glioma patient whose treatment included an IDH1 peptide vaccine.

In nucleotides, the sequence is TGTGCCAGCAGCACATTTGAAGCTTTCTTT. This is translated as CASSTFEAFF. Recombination joined TRBV7-9 with TRBJ1-1; a confident D gene designation cannot be given. Sequences SEHNR (CDR1) and FQNEAQ (CDR2) are obtained from the germline V gene (reference sequence). Relative to germline, V is 5 bases shorter and J is 7 bases shorter, with 5 bases between their ends. The CDR3 contains 10 residues, cysteine and phenylalanine counted. The CDR3 DNA has 30 bases and is translated from base 1.